Each of the 21 T cell receptor beta chains below was sequenced from the same sample in a study of T-cell memory formation after mild COVID-19. TCRdb re-derived calls from the 5' RACE reads in MiXCR, one entry per CDR3 protein. The repertoire includes about 47,000 distinct CDR3 sequences, less than 9.5% of them detected once, and approximately 12% sits in the top ten. Input material: PBMCs or a T cell subset sorted from them (not recorded which). The source is an adult woman who had mild COVID-19 (a few samples of this study predate the infection). Cell type and time point are not known.

This clonotype was observed a few times. The chain joins TRBV4-1 to TRBJ2-1; D gene uncertain. The CDR3 length is 15 residues. Germline V gene lookup returns CDR1 MGHRA and CDR2 YSYEKL. V lost 1 base and J lost 4, with 11 bases in between. The CDR3 sequence: CASSQGSVRYNEQFF. CDR3 coding DNA: TGCGCCAGCAGCCAAGGGAGCGTGAGGTACAATGAGCAGTTCTTC.

The chain uses TRBV6-5 and TRBJ1-1; 7 bases line up with TRBD1. V shed 2 bases and J 2 bases; nucleotides not matched to a gene: 5. This CDR3 is built from 15 residues. Looked up from germline, CDR1 is MNHEY and CDR2 is SVGAGI. CDR3 sequence reads: CASSYARDSNTEAFF. The CDR3 bases are TGTGCCAGCAGTTACGCCCGGGACAGCAACACTGAAGCTTTCTTT.

The V gene is TRBV6-4, the J gene TRBJ2-7, with TRBD1 as a possible D gene (5 bases). Germline V gene sequence: CDR1 MRHNA, CDR2 SNTAGT. With 5 bases removed from V and 4 bases from J, the gap between germline ends came to 9 bases. This CDR3 spans 12 amino acids. The DNA of the CDR3 is TGTGCCAGCAGTTACGACAGTTACGAGCAGTACTTC. Amino acids: CASSYDSYEQYF.

This chain's CDR3 is CASSEAGLAYEQYF. In DNA, the CDR3 is TGTGCCAGCAGTGAGGCCGGACTAGCTTACGAGCAGTACTTC. The gene calls are TRBV27 and TRBJ2-7, with TRBD2 matching over 8 bases. V lost 5 bases to trimming and J lost 4 bases; unmatched junction nucleotides: 7. Per germline, CDR1 MNHEY and CDR2 SMNVEV (reference sequence). The CDR3 loop spans 14 amino acids.

This clonotype came up a few times. The V gene is TRBV5-4, the J gene TRBJ2-3; 13 nucleotides match TRBD2. The CDR3 extends over 15 amino acids. With V trimmed by 4 bases and J by 6 bases, 5 bases remained unmatched. Germline CDR1 and CDR2: SGHNT and YYREEE (reference sequence). The CDR3 here is CASSGSGLAGDTQYF. CDR3 sequence (DNA): TGTGCCAGCAGCGGATCGGGACTAGCGGGGGATACGCAGTATTTT. Full variable domain (missing parts from reference TRBV5-4 and TRBJ2-3): ETGVTQSPTHLIKTRGQQVTLRCSSQSGHNTVSWYQQALGQGPQFIFQYYREEENGRGNFPPRFSGLQFPNYSSELNVNALELDDSALYLCASSGSGLAGDTQYFGPGTRLTVL.

This clonotype was detected a few times. The rearrangement links TRBV27 to TRBJ2-1; D gene unclear. Deletions cut 5 bases from V and 7 bases from J, with 15 bases between. CDR3 size: 14 residues. Germline CDR1 MNHEY, CDR2 SMNVEV (reference sequence). The CDR3 DNA reads TGTGCCAGCAGTCGTGTCCCTCAGGTAAATGAGCAGTTCTTC. This sequence encodes CASSRVPQVNEQFF.

This clonotype occurred a few times. The CDR3 loop reads CASSFSTEAFF. For the CDR3, the DNA is TGTGCCAGCAGTTTTAGCACTGAAGCTTTCTTT. The rearrangement joins TRBV12-3 or TRBV12-4 to TRBJ1-1; D not certain. V dropped 3 bases and J dropped 4 bases, with 3 bases sitting between them. This CDR3 has 11 residues.

This clonotype was recorded at least ten times. The chain couples TRBV3-1 to TRBJ2-1, with D unclear. CDR1 is LGHDT and CDR2 is YNNKEL in the germline V gene (reference sequence). Deletions cut 1 base from V and 6 bases from J, with 10 bases between. The CDR3 length is 14 residues. CDR3 loop: CASSQGASANEQFF. Here the CDR3 DNA reads TGTGCCAGCAGCCAAGGAGCAAGCGCCAATGAGCAGTTCTTC.

This clonotype was seen many times. V gene TRBV27 combines with J gene TRBJ2-7; D may correspond to TRBD1 or TRBD2 (5 bases each). The CDR3 is made up of 15 amino acids. Trimming left V 6 bases short and J 0 bases short, with 15 bases between. The germline V gene has CDR1 MNHEY and CDR2 SMNVEV (reference sequence). The CDR3 sequence is CASRRPGPSSYEQYF. Here the CDR3 DNA reads TGTGCCAGCAGACGACCGGGGCCGAGCTCCTACGAGCAGTACTTC.

This clonotype was seen more than once but under ten times. V and J are TRBV20-1 and TRBJ1-5; 7 bases map to TRBD1. Germline V gene sequence: CDR1 DFQATT, CDR2 SNEGSKA (reference sequence). The CDR3 covers 13 residues. The trim removed 6 bases at V and 3 bases at J, leaving 5 bases unmatched. For the CDR3, the DNA is TGCAGTGCGCTTGGGACAGACAATCAGCCCCAGCATTTT. Its translation: CSALGTDNQPQHF.

This clonotype has only a few counts. In DNA form, the CDR3 reads TGTGCCAGCATTCGGACAGGGGGTAGTACAGATACGCAGTATTTT. Its translation is CASIRTGGSTDTQYF. V usage is TRBV2 and J usage is TRBJ2-3; 10 bases are shared with TRBD1. CDR1 is SNHLY, CDR2 FYNNEI, per germline. After removal of 7 bases from V and 3 bases from J, the junction contained 7 bases not matched to a gene. The CDR3 is 15 amino acids.

The V call is TRBV18, the J call TRBJ2-3, with D unclear. The V end lost 3 bases, the J end lost 6 bases, and 13 bases lay between the germline ends. Germline loops: CDR1 KGHSH, CDR2 LQKENI. The CDR3 extends over 14 amino acids. CDR3 sequence: CASSPSSLGDTQYF. The CDR3 bases are TGTGCCAGCTCACCGAGCTCTCTGGGTGATACGCAGTATTTT.

Only a few counts were recorded for this clonotype. The chain uses TRBV29-1 and TRBJ2-3; D is perhaps TRBD1 or TRBD2 (5 bases each). This CDR3 is built from 14 residues. Germline V gene data show CDR1 as SQVTM and CDR2 as ANQGSEA. Trimming took off 6 bases at V and 2 bases at J, with 15 bases between the two ends. CDR3 coding DNA: TGCAGCGTAGCGAAGGGGACCCACACAGATACGCAGTATTTT. It yields the protein CSVAKGTHTDTQYF.

This clonotype occurred a few times. This chain uses TRBV12-3 or TRBV12-4 with TRBJ2-3; 7 bases line up with TRBD2. The CDR3 extends over 14 amino acids. The V segment lost 8 bases and the J segment 2 bases; nucleotides outside the gene matches: 7. The DNA for the CDR3 is TGTGCCAGCTGTAGCGGGCGAAACACAGATACGCAGTATTTT. Amino acid sequence: CASCSGRNTDTQYF.

This clonotype was seen a handful of times. The chain is built from TRBV6-6 and TRBJ2-1, with no clear D. Trimming took off 1 base at V and 9 bases at J, with 10 bases between the two ends. This CDR3 has 13 residues. Germline V gives CDR1 MNHNY, CDR2 SVGAGI (reference sequence). The CDR3 protein is CASSYYYPPEQFF. The CDR3 coding sequence is TGTGCCAGCAGTTACTACTACCCCCCTGAGCAGTTCTTC.

This clonotype occurred a few times. This rearrangement joins TRBV5-1 to TRBJ2-5, with 14 bases aligning to TRBD2. The ends lost 3 bases at V and 4 bases at J; junction bases unmatched: 5. In germline, CDR1 is SGHRS, CDR2 YFSETQ. The CDR3 spans 16 residues. The CDR3 DNA is TGCGCCAGCAGCTCCGGACTAGCGGGGGGAAGAGAGACCCAGTACTTC. Its translation: CASSSGLAGGRETQYF.

In its sample, this clonotype was seen a few times. V and J are TRBV5-5 and TRBJ1-5; weak D call: TRBD1 (6 bases). The CDR3 spans 16 residues. The V end was cut by 3 bases, the J end by 3 bases, with 16 bases between. Germline V gives CDR1 SGHKS, CDR2 YYEKEE (reference sequence). CDR3 bases: TGTGCCAGCAGCTCCGGGACACGAATTGACAATCAGCCCCAGCATTTT. This translates into CASSSGTRIDNQPQHF. The complete variable domain, with remaining parts taken from reference TRBV5-5 and TRBJ1-5, reads DAGVTQSPTHLIKTRGQQVTLRCSPISGHKSVSWYQQVLGQGPQFIFQYYEKEERGRGNFPDRFSARQFPNYSSELNVNALLLGDSALYLCASSSGTRIDNQPQHFGDGTRLSIL.

The chain uses TRBV30 and TRBJ1-4, with unresolved D. Trimming removed 5 bases at V and 7 bases at J, with 8 bases between. Germline V gene sequence: CDR1 GTSNPN, CDR2 SVGIG (reference sequence). The CDR3 is made up of 11 amino acids. The CDR3 loop is CAWQTGEKLFF. The CDR3 DNA sequence: TGTGCCTGGCAGACCGGTGAAAAACTGTTTTTT.

This clonotype was seen repeatedly, ten times or more. CDR3 DNA: TGCGCCAGCAGTCCCGGGACTAGCACAGATACGCAGTATTTT. Protein: CASSPGTSTDTQYF. The chain couples TRBV5-1 to TRBJ2-3; weak D call: TRBD2 (6 bases). The CDR3 runs to 14 residues. Germline CDR1 SGHRS, CDR2 YFSETQ. V was pared by 5 bases and J by 0 bases, with 10 bases between.

Here the CDR3 DNA reads TGTGCCACCAGTTCGGGCGGTGGTTACGAGCAGTACTTC. Protein sequence: CATSSGGGYEQYF. The V call is TRBV24-1, the J call TRBJ2-7; no clear D. Germline CDR1 KGHDR, CDR2 SFDVKD. This CDR3 comprises 13 residues. Trimming pared 6 bases from V and 4 bases from J, leaving 12 bases between.

The rearrangement uses TRBV14 and TRBJ1-1; D uncertain. The CDR3 is made up of 12 amino acids. Trimming removed 4 bases from V and 10 bases from J, with 13 bases in between. Germline V lookup: CDR1 SGHDN, CDR2 FVKESK. The CDR3 region has the DNA TGTGCCAGCAGCCTCGATTTTAAGGGAGCTTTCTTT. Residues: CASSLDFKGAFF.